This T cell receptor beta chain appears in the sequencing data of a study of blood T cell repertoires in COVID-19. About the research overall: The analysed material was cDNA or gDNA that came from T cells, B-cell-depleted T cells, or PBMCs.

Original methodology: Reference gene primers were amplified, and this amplification served to estimate nucleated cell counts. Profiled with immunoSEQ multiplex PCR; TCRdb holds only in-frame clones, not every one. V and J calls and clone size come straight from that table; D and trimming were deduced from the DNA. This sample has approximately 200,000 clones, with approximately 81% found just once. Trimming removed 5 bases from V and 4 bases from J, with 17 bases in between. This CDR3 region has 15 residues. From germline, CDR1 is LNHDA and CDR2 SQIVND (reference sequence). V gene TRBV19 combines with J gene TRBJ1-2, with D hard to call. The source is a woman aged 55 to 70 who had recovered from COVID-19. Sequenced: peripheral blood. The CDR3 protein is CASSELSAGVYGYTF. CDR3 bases: TGTGCCAGTAGTGAACTTTCAGCGGGCGTCTATGGCTACACCTTC.